This TCR beta chain was profiled in a study of shared T cell receptors in the human thymus. This clone showed up just once. Libraries were prepared by immunoSEQ multiplex PCR; TCRdb keeps only in-frame clonotypes and omits some of them. The repertoire consists of hundreds of thousands of clones, with about four fifths occurring once and the leading ten covering around 0.012%. The CDR3 runs to 16 residues. The germline gives CDR1 SGHVS, CDR2 FQNEAQ. V trimming: 1 base; J trimming: 3 bases; junction bases outside the gene matches: 6. Separately, the same data were catalogued under a study of human thymus T cells. That work adds: Corrective surgery for congenital heart defects was being performed on the healthy Finnish infants who served as donors. Corrective heart surgery yielded the resections from which the thymus tissue came. Gene usage for V and J segments appeared biased in thymic and blood repertoires. Related research reported highly overlapping thymic repertoires among unrelated individuals.

This TCR was recovered from a boy under two years old with a congenital heart defect. The chain joins TRBV7-8 to TRBJ2-7; TRBD1 agrees at 10 bases. The sequenced material came from thymocytes. The CDR3 loop is CASSLVEDRGNYEQYF. The CDR3 bases are TGTGCCAGCAGCTTAGTCGAGGACAGGGGGAACTACGAGCAGTACTTC.